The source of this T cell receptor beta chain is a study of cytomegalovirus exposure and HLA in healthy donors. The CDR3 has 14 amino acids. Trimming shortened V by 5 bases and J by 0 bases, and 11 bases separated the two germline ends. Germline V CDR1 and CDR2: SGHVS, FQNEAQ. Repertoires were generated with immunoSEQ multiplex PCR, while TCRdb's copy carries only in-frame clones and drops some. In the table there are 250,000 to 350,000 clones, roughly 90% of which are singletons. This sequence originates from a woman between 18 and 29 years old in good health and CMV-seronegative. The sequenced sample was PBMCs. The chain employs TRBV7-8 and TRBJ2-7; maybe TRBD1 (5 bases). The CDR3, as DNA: TGTGCCAGCAGCCCCGTTCAGGGCTCCTACGAGCAGTACTTC. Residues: CASSPVQGSYEQYF. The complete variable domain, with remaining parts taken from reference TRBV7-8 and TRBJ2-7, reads GAGVSQSPRYKVAKRGQDVALRCDPISGHVSLFWYQQALGQGPEFLTYFQNEAQLDKSGLPSDRFFAERPEGSVSTLKIQRTQQEDSAVYLCASSPVQGSYEQYFGPGTRLTVT.